This T cell receptor beta chain comes out of a study of cytomegalovirus exposure and HLA in healthy donors. The J segment lost 5 bases and the V segment lost 0 bases, leaving 9 bases of the junction unmatched. Germline V CDR1 and CDR2: SEHNR, FQNEAQ (reference sequence). The CDR3 consists of 19 residues. The PCR used 60 Vbeta and 13 Jbeta primers. Using immunoSEQ multiplex PCR, the repertoire was profiled, and TCRdb retains in-frame clones only, with some absent. Here the sample spans some 130,000 clones, more than 65% being singletons. Findings and limits, study-wide: A later analysis showed HLA-associated TCR beta chains outstripping equally common others in clonal expansion. Later analysis identified a missense DCLRE1C variant that was linked to TCR beta V- and J-gene trimming. Reportedly, cytomegalovirus status was diagnosed with high sensitivity and specificity.

Likely unrecorded immune exposures existed in these nominally healthy donors. Of note for this clone: Its antigen is unidentified.

This TCR was recovered from a male donor in good health and CMV-seropositive. V gene TRBV7-9 combines with J gene TRBJ2-1, with 14 positions matching TRBD2. Sequencing was performed on PBMCs. The CDR3 nucleotides are TGTGCCAGCAGCTTAGCTCGTGGACTAGCGGGGGGTCTACACAATGAGCAGTTCTTC. It specifies CASSLARGLAGGLHNEQFF. Full variable domain (remainder filled in from reference TRBV7-9 and TRBJ2-1): DTGVSQNPRHKITKRGQNVTFRCDPISEHNRLYWYRQTLGQGPEFLTYFQNEAQLEKSRLLSDRFSAERPKGSFSTLEIQRTEQGDSAMYLCASSLARGLAGGLHNEQFFGPGTRLTVL.